These 8 T cell receptor beta chains originate from one sample sequenced in a study of blood T cell repertoires in COVID-19. Here immunoSEQ multiplex PCR was the method, and the copy in TCRdb shows in-frame clones only, minus some. The sample has 150,000 to 200,000 clones, 70% to 90% seen once; the top ten hold around 6.1%. The material sequenced was PBMCs or T cells enriched from blood (not recorded which). Receptor source: a man aged 35 to 55 who had recovered from COVID-19.

This chain uses TRBV21-1 with TRBJ2-2; the table assigns TRBD2, which was not confirmed against the DNA. TRBV21-1 is designated a pseudogene. This CDR3 has 18 amino acids. DNA for the CDR3: TGTGCCAGCAGCCTCTCCGAACTAGCGGGGGGGCTACCCGGGGAGCTGTTTTTT. Encoded protein: CASSLSELAGGLPGELFF.

V usage is TRBV5-6 and J usage is TRBJ2-3; 8 bases are a match to TRBD1. V was clipped by 2 bases and J by 8 bases; unmatched bases: 1. CDR1 is SGHDT, CDR2 YYEEEE, per germline. The CDR3 length is 12 residues. This CDR3 is CASSLTGGTQYF. As DNA, the CDR3 is TGTGCCAGCAGCTTAACAGGGGGTACGCAGTATTTT.

The chain recombines TRBV2 with TRBJ1-1; possibly TRBD1 for D (6 bases). V was pared by 6 bases and J by 7 bases, with 15 bases between. This CDR3 has 13 amino acids. CDR1 is SNHLY, CDR2 FYNNEI, per germline. CDR3 sequence: CASSVQGNREAFF. The CDR3 DNA reads TGTGCCAGCAGCGTACAGGGAAATCGTGAAGCTTTCTTT.

The J gene is TRBJ2-7, the V gene TRBV7-8, with D hard to call. Trimming stripped 4 bases from V and 3 bases from J, with 10 bases between. The CDR3 totals 13 residues. CDR1 and CDR2 (germline): SGHVS, FQNEAQ. The CDR3 reads CASSYDTLYEQYF. DNA for the CDR3: TGTGCCAGCAGCTACGACACCCTCTACGAGCAGTACTTC.

V is TRBV12-3 or TRBV12-4 and J is TRBJ1-2; maybe TRBD1 (5 bases). V was pared by 6 bases and J by 6 bases, with 14 bases between. This CDR3 contains 13 residues. The CDR3 region has the DNA TGTGCCAGCAGCTCCAGGGCCAACCATGGCTACACCTTC. Translation gives CASSSRANHGYTF.

The chain recombines TRBV18 with TRBJ2-7, with 10 bases matching TRBD1. Germline assignment: CDR1 KGHSH and CDR2 LQKENI. The CDR3 consists of 15 residues. Unmatched junction bases numbered 6, after V lost 5 bases and J lost 2 bases. The CDR3 region has the DNA TGTGCCAGCTCAGCCGGGGACAGGGGTACCTACGAGCAGTACGTC. Translating gives CASSAGDRGTYEQYV.

This clone was recorded a few times. The chain employs TRBV19 and TRBJ2-3, with a weak D call TRBD2 (7 bases). This CDR3 comprises 15 residues. Trimming took off 6 bases at V and 3 bases at J, with 16 bases between the two ends. CDR1 is LNHDA and CDR2 is SQIVND in the germline V gene (reference sequence). CDR3 residues: CASSSAAGATDTQYF. The CDR3 DNA follows: TGTGCCAGTAGCAGCGCGGCGGGGGCGACAGATACGCAGTATTTT.

This clone was seen ten or more times. The V call is TRBV30, the J call TRBJ2-1, with 11 bases that match TRBD2. CDR3 length: 16 residues. CDR1 is GTSNPN, CDR2 SVGIG, per germline (reference sequence). The J segment lost 7 bases and the V segment lost 1 base, leaving 9 bases of the junction unmatched. CDR3 loop: CAWSATHSGGANEQFF. The CDR3 region has the DNA TGTGCCTGGAGTGCCACCCATAGCGGGGGGGCAAATGAGCAGTTCTTC.